These 14 T cell receptor beta chains were sequenced from one sample in a study of T cells in Graves' hyperthyroidism and ophthalmopathy. TCR beta CDR3 region amplification was performed from RNA transcripts. First-round RT-PCR of the TCR CDR3 relied on the HTBI primer set. MiXCR, run by TCRdb on the multiplex PCR reads, gives a single entry per CDR3 protein. The sample lists about 260,000 distinct CDR3 sequences; 16% were seen once. The source material was blood. The receptors originated from a woman aged 18 to 35 with Graves' ophthalmopathy.

This clonotype was seen at least ten times. The chain carries TRBV9 and TRBJ1-5; D unclear. The CDR3 sequence is 15 residues long. V dropped 0 bases and J dropped 8 bases, with 15 bases sitting between them. The germline CDR1 and CDR2 sequences are SGDLS and YYNGEE. The CDR3 DNA reads as TGTGCCAGCAGCGTAGATCCAGGCCCCTCAAAGCCCCAGCATTTT. Translated, it gives CASSVDPGPSKPQHF.

This clonotype came up many times. The chain combines TRBV7-9 with TRBJ2-7; 9 nucleotides match TRBD2. V lost 0 bases and J lost 3; bases outside the gene matches: 6. This CDR3 contains 16 residues. Per the germline V gene, CDR1 is SEHNR and CDR2 is FQNEAQ (reference sequence). In nucleotides, the CDR3 is TGTGCCAGCAGCTTAGCACCGACTAGCGGTTACTACGAGCAGTACTTC. Translated, it gives CASSLAPTSGYYEQYF.

Concerning this clonotype: This sequence may be a read error, since a much larger clone differs from it by one base. V usage is TRBV27 and J usage is TRBJ1-1; D gene ambiguous. The V end was cut by 6 bases, the J end by 0 bases, with 11 bases between. The CDR3 is 14 residues long. CDR1 is MNHEY and CDR2 is SMNVEV in the germline V gene (reference sequence). The CDR3: CASRDVIMNTEAFF. The CDR3 DNA follows: TGTGCCAGCAGAGACGTAATCATGAACACTGAAGCTTTCTTT.

This clonotype came up many times. The chain has TRBV6-1 and TRBJ1-6; TRBD1 matches at 8 bases. CDR1 is MNHNS and CDR2 is SASEGT in the germline V gene. CDR3 length: 15 residues. V shed 5 bases, J shed 8 bases, and the junction held 8 bases outside the gene matches. CDR3 region: CASSTRQGPYSPLHF. In DNA form, the CDR3 reads TGTGCCAGCAGTACCCGACAGGGGCCTTATTCACCCCTCCACTTT.

This clonotype was seen repeatedly, ten times or more. V usage is TRBV2 and J usage is TRBJ1-1; D is possibly TRBD1 (6 bases). The CDR3 runs 16 residues. CDR1 is SNHLY, CDR2 FYNNEI, per germline. V was shortened by 8 bases and J by 4 bases, with 23 bases between the two germline ends. The CDR3 spells CASGFGVRGDLTEAFF. CDR3 sequence (DNA): TGTGCCAGCGGTTTCGGGGTGAGGGGGGACCTCACTGAAGCTTTCTTT.

This rearrangement joins TRBV5-4 to TRBJ2-7, with D possibly being TRBD1 or TRBD2 (5 bases each). The CDR3 is 13 amino acids. The V and J ends lost 0 bases and 5 bases respectively, with 9 bases between them. In germline, CDR1 is SGHNT, CDR2 YYREEE (reference sequence). The CDR3 is CASSLAGTDEQYF. The CDR3 bases are TGTGCCAGCAGCTTGGCCGGGACGGACGAGCAGTACTTC. Drawing the rest from reference TRBV5-4 and TRBJ2-7, the complete variable domain is ETGVTQSPTHLIKTRGQQVTLRCSSQSGHNTVSWYQQALGQGPQFIFQYYREEENGRGNFPPRFSGLQFPNYSSELNVNALELDDSALYLCASSLAGTDEQYFGPGTRLTVT.

This clonotype was seen many times. The CDR3 region has the DNA TGTGCCAGCAGCTTAGAGGCGGAGAACTCCTACGAGCAGTACTTC. Amino acid sequence: CASSLEAENSYEQYF. The chain recombines TRBV7-8 with TRBJ2-7; D ambiguous. In germline, CDR1 is SGHVS, CDR2 FQNEAQ. V gave up 1 base and J gave up 0 bases, with 10 bases separating them. The CDR3 is 15 amino acids.

This clonotype was counted many times. The chain joins TRBV7-2 to TRBJ2-5, with 8 bases fitting TRBD2. V gave up 4 bases and J gave up 5 bases; unmatched junction bases: 6. The CDR3 runs to 14 residues. Germline CDR1 reads SGHTA; CDR2 reads FQGNSA. CDR3 amino acids: CASSSTGGRETQYF. For the CDR3, the DNA is TGTGCCAGCAGCTCTACGGGGGGGCGGGAGACCCAGTACTTC.

Many counts were recorded for this clonotype. The chain uses TRBV19 and TRBJ1-5; D call uncertain. CDR1 LNHDA and CDR2 SQIVND come from the germline V gene (reference sequence). This CDR3 region has 17 residues. Trimming cost V 0 bases and J 0 bases, with 12 bases left between them. For the CDR3, the DNA is TGTGCCAGTAGTATAGATCTGAGCGGATATAGCAATCAGCCCCAGCATTTT. Its translation is CASSIDLSGYSNQPQHF.

V is TRBV11-2 and J is TRBJ1-5, with 9 nucleotides matching TRBD1. The CDR3 spans 15 residues. CDR1 and CDR2 from the germline V gene are SGHAT and FQNNGV. Unmatched junction bases numbered 3, after V lost 1 base and J lost 5 bases. The CDR3 sequence: CASSLARDRDQPQHF. CDR3 in DNA: TGTGCCAGCAGCTTAGCACGGGACAGGGATCAGCCCCAGCATTTT.

The chain combines TRBV20-1 with TRBJ2-3; TRBD2 agrees at 12 bases. Trimming cost V 5 bases and J 7 bases; bases outside gene matches: 7. There are 14 residues in the CDR3. Germline V CDR1 and CDR2: DFQATT, SNEGSKA (reference sequence). The CDR3 sequence: CSAYRLAGVNTQYF. CDR3 nucleotide sequence: TGCAGTGCTTACAGACTAGCGGGGGTTAATACGCAGTATTTT.

This clonotype was seen repeatedly, ten times or more. V gene TRBV7-9 combines with J gene TRBJ1-1, with D hard to call. This CDR3 region has 11 residues. Trimming left V 11 bases short and J 4 bases short, with 11 bases between. Germline V gene lookup returns CDR1 SEHNR and CDR2 FQNEAQ (reference sequence). The CDR3 sequence: CAFRKSTEAFF. The CDR3 DNA reads as TGTGCCTTCCGAAAATCCACTGAAGCTTTCTTT.

This clonotype was seen at least ten times. The chain has TRBV6-1 and TRBJ1-5, with 7 bases matching TRBD1. Germline V CDR1 and CDR2: MNHNS, SASEGT. V shed 6 bases and J 1 base; nucleotides not matched to a gene: 9. CDR3 length: 16 residues. This CDR3 reads CASRETGRGSNQPQHF. The CDR3 DNA reads as TGTGCCAGCAGAGAGACAGGGAGAGGAAGCAATCAGCCCCAGCATTTT.

This clonotype was seen many times. The V gene is TRBV5-1, the J gene TRBJ2-1, with 9 positions matching TRBD2. This CDR3 comprises 17 residues. Germline-derived CDR1 and CDR2 are SGHRS and YFSETQ. V lost 0 bases to trimming and J lost 7 bases; unmatched junction nucleotides: 11. CDR3 protein: CASSLAEGGRALNEQFF. DNA for the CDR3: TGCGCCAGCAGCTTGGCCGAGGGCGGGAGGGCCTTAAATGAGCAGTTCTTC.